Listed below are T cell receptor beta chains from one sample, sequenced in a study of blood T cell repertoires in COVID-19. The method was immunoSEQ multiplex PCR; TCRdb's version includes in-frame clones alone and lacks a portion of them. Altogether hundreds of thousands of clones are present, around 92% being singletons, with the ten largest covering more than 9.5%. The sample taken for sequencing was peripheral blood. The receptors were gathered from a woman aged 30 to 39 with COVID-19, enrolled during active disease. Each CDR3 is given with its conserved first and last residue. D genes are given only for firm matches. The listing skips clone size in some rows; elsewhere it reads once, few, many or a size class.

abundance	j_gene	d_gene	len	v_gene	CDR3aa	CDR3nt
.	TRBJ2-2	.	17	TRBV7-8	CASSVIVSRSNTGELFF	TGTGCCAGCAGCGTTATAGTATCTAGGTCTAACACCGGGGAGCTGTTTTTT
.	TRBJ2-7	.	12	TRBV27	CASKGGSYEQYF	TGTGCCAGCAAAGGGGGATCCTACGAGCAGTACTTC
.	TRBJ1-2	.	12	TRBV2	CASSEDGYGYTF	TGTGCCAGCAGTGAAGACGGCTATGGCTACACCTTC
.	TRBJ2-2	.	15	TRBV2	CASKINRFPTGELFF	TGTGCCAGCAAAATAAACAGGTTTCCGACCGGGGAGCTGTTTTTT
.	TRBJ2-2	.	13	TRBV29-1	CSVRGAAGGELFF	TGCAGCGTTCGGGGGGCGGCGGGCGGGGAGCTGTTTTTT
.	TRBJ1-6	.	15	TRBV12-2	CASRLEQGYNSPLHF	TGTGCAAGTCGCTTAGAACAGGGCTATAATTCACCCCTCCACTTT
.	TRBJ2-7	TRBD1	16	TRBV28	CASSLGDRGVMHEQYF	TGTGCCAGCAGTTTAGGGGACAGGGGAGTAATGCACGAGCAGTACTTC
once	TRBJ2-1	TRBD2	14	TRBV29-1	CSVGKSGGSNEQFF	TGCAGCGTTGGGAAGAGCGGGGGGTCTAATGAGCAGTTCTTC
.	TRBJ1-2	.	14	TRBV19	CASSNAGFGYGYTF	TGTGCCAGTAGTAACGCAGGGTTTGGCTATGGCTACACCTTC
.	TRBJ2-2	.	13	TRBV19	CASSMGQGRELFF	TGTGCCAGTAGTATGGGGCAGGGAAGGGAGCTGTTTTTT
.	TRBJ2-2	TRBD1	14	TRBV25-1	CASLGQANTGELFF	TGTGCCAGCTTAGGACAGGCGAACACCGGGGAGCTGTTTTTT